The 24 T cell receptor beta chains below come from one sample, sequenced in a study of OX40 agonist ivuxolimab in advanced cancers. Measured with immunoSEQ multiplex PCR; TCRdb has only the in-frame clones, and not every one. The data show tens of thousands of clones, with roughly 87% seen just once and approximately 46% held by the top ten. This material consisted of CD4+ or CD8+ T cells sorted from blood, taken in a trial of the OX40 agonist ivuxolimab. These receptors all come from an adult with an advanced solid tumor such as melanoma, head and neck, liver or kidney cancer.

J is TRBJ2-5 and V is TRBV4-1, with D possibly being TRBD1 or TRBD2 (5 bases each). TRBJ2-7 explains the end of the DNA better; the J call may be wrong. There are 16 residues in the CDR3. Germline V gives CDR1 MGHRA, CDR2 YSYEKL. DNA of the CDR3: TGCGCCAGCAGCCGGATCGGGACCAGAACTTCCTACGAGCAGTACTTC. This encodes CASSRIGTRTSYEQYF.

V usage is TRBV19 and J usage is TRBJ1-1, with D possibly matching TRBD1 (6 bases). V gave up 5 bases and J gave up 0 bases, with 10 bases separating them. The CDR3 runs 14 residues. In germline, CDR1 is LNHDA, CDR2 SQIVND (reference sequence). The chain's CDR3 is CASSWDNMNTEAFF. In DNA form, the CDR3 reads TGTGCCAGTAGTTGGGACAACATGAACACTGAAGCTTTCTTT. The full variable domain, its missing parts supplied by reference TRBV19 and TRBJ1-1, is DGGITQSPKYLFRKEGQNVTLSCEQNLNHDAMYWYRQDPGQGLRLIYYSQIVNDFQKGDIAEGYSVSREKKESFPLTVTSAQKNPTAFYLCASSWDNMNTEAFFGQGTRLTVV.

The CDR3 spells CASSETIGQFEKLFF. The CDR3 region has the DNA TGTGCCAGCAGTGAAACGATAGGGCAGTTTGAAAAACTGTTTTTT. This sequence joins TRBV6-1 and TRBJ1-4; no reliable D call. Trimming stripped 2 bases from V and 7 bases from J, with 14 bases between. Looked up from germline, CDR1 is MNHNS and CDR2 is SASEGT. This CDR3 comprises 15 residues.

This clone was detected only a few times. The J gene is TRBJ2-1, the V gene TRBV7-8, with D maybe TRBD2 (5 bases). Trimming cost V 0 bases and J 7 bases, with 10 bases left between them. Germline assignment: CDR1 SGHVS and CDR2 FQNEAQ. The CDR3 is 14 amino acids. CDR3 region: CASSLAPPGNEQFF. In DNA, the CDR3 is TGTGCCAGCAGCTTAGCCCCCCCGGGGAATGAGCAGTTCTTC. The variable domain in full, with the rest retrieved from reference TRBV7-8 and TRBJ2-1, is GAGVSQSPRYKVAKRGQDVALRCDPISGHVSLFWYQQALGQGPEFLTYFQNEAQLDKSGLPSDRFFAERPEGSVSTLKIQRTQQEDSAVYLCASSLAPPGNEQFFGPGTRLTVL.

V is TRBV6-6 and J is TRBJ2-1; D is undetermined. Trimming pared 7 bases from V and 1 base from J, leaving 11 bases between. The CDR3 runs to 14 residues. Germline V gives CDR1 MNHNY, CDR2 SVGAGI (reference sequence). Written as DNA, the CDR3 is TGTGCCAGCATCTTAGACTCTTCCTACAATGAGCAGTTCTTC. Translating it yields CASILDSSYNEQFF.

V is TRBV7-8 and J is TRBJ2-7; 12 bases map to TRBD2. Trimming cost V 3 bases and J 3 bases; bases outside gene matches: 3. The CDR3 is 15 residues long. The germline V gene encodes CDR1 SGHVS and CDR2 FQNEAQ. The CDR3 here is CASSLRTSGDYEQYF. The CDR3 nucleotides read TGTGCCAGCAGCTTGCGGACTAGCGGGGACTACGAGCAGTACTTC.

The rearrangement links TRBV4-3 to TRBJ2-7; perhaps TRBD2 as D (7 bases). The CDR3 covers 15 residues. The germline CDR1 and CDR2 sequences are LGHNA and YSLEER. The ends were cut back, 1 base at V and 3 bases at J, with 13 bases in the middle. The CDR3: CASSQGLGGGYEQYF. The CDR3 nucleotides read TGCGCCAGCAGCCAAGGCCTAGGGGGGGGCTACGAGCAGTACTTC.

The chain uses TRBV4-3 and TRBJ2-3; no firm D call. There are 14 residues in the CDR3. The ends were cut back, 0 bases at V and 4 bases at J, with 8 bases in the middle. In germline, CDR1 is LGHNA, CDR2 YSLEER. The CDR3 DNA sequence: TGCGCCAGCAGCCAAGAAAGGGTTGCAGATACGCAGTATTTT. The encoded protein is CASSQERVADTQYF.

This clone was seen a few times. This rearrangement joins TRBV19 to TRBJ2-3; 8 bases fit TRBD2. The CDR3 covers 15 residues. V was pared by 1 base and J by 8 bases, with 8 bases of the junction left unmatched. The germline V gene encodes CDR1 LNHDA and CDR2 SQIVND (reference sequence). The CDR3 is CASSIVSGGYATQYF. CDR3 sequence (DNA): TGTGCCAGTAGTATAGTTTCGGGGGGGTATGCTACGCAGTATTTT.

Note on this clone: Other DNA sequences of this sample code for an identical CDR3. The chain joins TRBV19 to TRBJ2-7; TRBD1 matches at 9 bases. The CDR3 length is 13 residues. Germline trimming cut 5 bases from V and 3 bases from J; bases unmatched to any gene: 2. Germline CDR1 reads LNHDA; CDR2 reads SQIVND (reference sequence). The CDR3 protein is CASSAGQGYEQYF. The CDR3 bases are TGTGCCAGTAGTGCGGGACAGGGCTACGAGCAGTACTTC.

The chain has TRBV7-2 and TRBJ2-5; D is unresolved. The J call may be incorrect, as the DNA end agrees better with TRBJ2-7. CDR3 length equals 14 residues. Germline-derived CDR1 and CDR2 are SGHTA and FQGNSA. The CDR3 DNA is TGTGCCAGCAGCTTACCGGGCTCAGACTACGAGCAGTACTTC. This gives the protein CASSLPGSDYEQYF.

The chain has TRBV19 and TRBJ1-1, with TRBD1 matching over 8 bases. The CDR3 is made up of 15 amino acids. Germline CDR1 is LNHDA and CDR2 is SQIVND (reference sequence). Trimming cost V 7 bases and J 6 bases; bases outside gene matches: 13. In DNA form, the CDR3 reads TGTGCCAGTATCCCAGCAGGGGGCGCTTCCCCTGAAGCTTTCTTT. Translation gives CASIPAGGASPEAFF.

The rearrangement joins TRBV5-4 to TRBJ2-5; TRBD1 matches at 10 bases. Germline V lookup: CDR1 SGHNT, CDR2 YYREEE (reference sequence). The J segment lost 4 bases and the V segment lost 2 bases, leaving 2 bases of the junction unmatched. This CDR3 is 14 amino acids long. The CDR3 reads CASSFGQGGETQYF. The CDR3 DNA reads as TGTGCCAGCAGCTTTGGACAGGGGGGAGAGACCCAGTACTTC.

The CDR3 protein is CASSEEFRHEQYF. The DNA of the CDR3 is TGCGCCAGCAGTGAGGAATTCCGCCACGAGCAGTACTTC. The chain is built from TRBV4-3 and TRBJ2-7; no reliable D call. Germline loops: CDR1 LGHNA, CDR2 YSLEER. The length of the CDR3 is 13 residues. V was shortened by 6 bases and J by 5 bases, with 14 bases between the two germline ends.

This chain joins TRBV20-1 and TRBJ2-7; D unclear. The germline V gene has CDR1 DFQATT and CDR2 SNEGSKA (reference sequence). The CDR3 spans 11 residues. Trimming took 3 bases from V and 6 from J, leaving 9 bases between them. CDR3 sequence: CSASPHSEQYF. The CDR3 bases are TGCAGTGCTAGCCCTCACAGCGAGCAGTACTTC.

This chain uses TRBV5-6 with TRBJ2-7, with D possibly being TRBD1 (6 bases). Deletions cut 3 bases from V and 3 bases from J, with 13 bases between. Germline V gene lookup returns CDR1 SGHDT and CDR2 YYEEEE. This CDR3 has 14 amino acids. The CDR3 sequence is CASSSTGGIYEQYF. The CDR3, as DNA: TGTGCCAGCAGCTCGACAGGAGGAATCTACGAGCAGTACTTC.

The chain recombines TRBV7-9 with TRBJ1-5; a weak D match, TRBD1 (6 bases). The CDR3 has 15 amino acids. CDR1 is SEHNR, CDR2 FQNEAQ, per germline (reference sequence). With 5 bases removed from V and 1 base from J, the gap between germline ends came to 12 bases. In DNA form, the CDR3 reads TGTGCCAGCAGCAAGGGGGGCGGGAGCAATCAGCCCCAGCATTTT. It is translated as CASSKGGGSNQPQHF.

The V and J genes are TRBV9 and TRBJ2-1; D possibly uses TRBD1 or TRBD2 (6 bases each). Trimming took 3 bases from V and 9 from J, leaving 19 bases between them. CDR1 and CDR2 from the germline V gene are SGDLS and YYNGEE. The CDR3 spans 15 residues. CDR3: CASSAAPLGGGEQFF. CDR3 nucleotides: TGTGCCAGCAGCGCCGCTCCTCTGGGGGGCGGTGAGCAGTTCTTC.

V gene TRBV18 combines with J gene TRBJ1-2, with 9 bases matching TRBD1. Per germline, CDR1 KGHSH and CDR2 LQKENI. CDR3 size: 12 residues. After removal of 5 bases from V and 7 bases from J, the junction contained 2 bases not matched to a gene. CDR3 DNA sequence: TGTGCCAGCTCATCGGACAGGGGTGGCTACACCTTC. This gives the protein CASSSDRGGYTF.

The chain couples TRBV5-1 to TRBJ2-7; TRBD1 aligns across 10 bases. The CDR3 length is 14 residues. The ends lost 5 bases at V and 3 bases at J; junction bases unmatched: 5. CDR1 is SGHRS and CDR2 is YFSETQ in the germline V gene. The CDR3 sequence is CASSYGTGDYEQYF. CDR3 bases: TGCGCCAGCAGTTATGGGACAGGGGACTACGAGCAGTACTTC. The full variable domain, in which reference TRBV5-1 and TRBJ2-7 provide the parts outside the CDR3, is KAGVTQTPRYLIKTRGQQVTLSCSPISGHRSVSWYQQTPGQGLQFLFEYFSETQRNKGNFPGRFSGRQFSNSRSEMNVSTLELGDSALYLCASSYGTGDYEQYFGPGTRLTVT.

The V gene is TRBV10-3, the J gene TRBJ1-2; tentative D call: TRBD1 (6 bases). V lost 10 bases to trimming and J lost 0 bases, with 15 bases between them. The CDR3 loop spans 14 amino acids. CDR1 is ENHRY, CDR2 SYGVKD, per germline. The CDR3 DNA is TGTGCCACTCTACAGGGATCCCCTAACTATGGCTACACCTTC. Protein product: CATLQGSPNYGYTF.

This chain connects TRBV28 to TRBJ1-2; 11 bases map to TRBD1. V was pared by 6 bases and J by 7 bases, with 10 bases of the junction left unmatched. The CDR3 has 15 amino acids. Germline V CDR1 and CDR2: MDHEN, SYDVKM. This chain's CDR3 is CASSLGTGGSRGYTF. DNA of the CDR3: TGTGCCAGCAGCCTCGGGACAGGGGGTTCACGTGGCTACACCTTC.

The chain couples TRBV27 to TRBJ2-6, with D possibly called TRBD1 or TRBD2 (5 bases each). Trimming left V 8 bases short and J 1 base short, with 24 bases between. Germline V gives CDR1 MNHEY, CDR2 SMNVEV (reference sequence). The CDR3 runs 19 residues. DNA of the CDR3: TGTGCCAGCCAGAAATTAAGTGCAGGGACCTATTCTGGGGCCAACGTCCTGACTTTC. Protein product: CASQKLSAGTYSGANVLTF.

This rearrangement joins TRBV5-1 to TRBJ2-5, with 15 bases that match TRBD2. Trimming cost V 5 bases and J 4 bases; bases outside gene matches: 6. From germline, CDR1 is SGHRS and CDR2 YFSETQ. The CDR3 is 16 amino acids. CDR3 DNA: TGCGCCAGCAGGGGACTAGCGGGGGGTTCAGGAGAGACCCAGTACTTC. Translating gives CASRGLAGGSGETQYF.